Listed below are T cell receptor beta chains from one sample, sequenced in a study of post-analysis software for immune sequencing data. TCRdb re-called the PCR reads with MiXCR, one entry per CDR3 protein. The sample holds about 380,000 distinct CDR3 sequences; less than 40% are singletons and the top ten take about an eighth. Sequenced material: blood. These receptors originate from a girl aged 10 to 17 with multiple sclerosis. Each CDR3 is given with its conserved first and last residue. The D gene is left open where the match is weak. The listing skips clone size in some rows; elsewhere it reads once, few, many or a size class.

clone_size: -
v_call: TRBV7-2
j_call: TRBJ2-7
d_call: TRBD2
cdr3_nt: TGTGCCAGCAGCCCACTAGCGGGGAGATGCTACGAGCAGTACTTC
cdr3_aa: CASSPLAGRCYEQYF

clone_size: -
v_call: TRBV5-1
j_call: TRBJ1-1
d_call: -
cdr3_nt: TGCGCCAGCAGCGACTTGGGGGGAACCGAAGCTTTCTTT
cdr3_aa: CASSDLGGTEAFF

clone_size: -
v_call: TRBV11-2
j_call: TRBJ2-4
d_call: -
cdr3_nt: TGTGCCAGCAGCTTAGGGGCTGGGGCCAAAAACATTCAGTACTTC
cdr3_aa: CASSLGAGAKNIQYF

clone_size: few
v_call: TRBV6-2/TRBV6-3
j_call: TRBJ2-2
d_call: -
cdr3_nt: TGTGCCAGCATCGGGGCCCCACGAACCGGGGAGCTGTTTTTT
cdr3_aa: CASIGAPRTGELFF

clone_size: -
v_call: TRBV7-2
j_call: TRBJ2-6
d_call: -
cdr3_nt: TGTGCCAGCAGCTTAGCGAGAACTGGGGCCAACGTCCTGACTTTC
cdr3_aa: CASSLARTGANVLTF

clone_size: few
v_call: TRBV4-3
j_call: TRBJ1-2
d_call: -
cdr3_nt: TGCGCCAGCAGCCCAGCCAGGTTCTGGGACTATGGCTACACCTTC
cdr3_aa: CASSPARFWDYGYTF

clone_size: -
v_call: TRBV18
j_call: TRBJ1-4
d_call: -
cdr3_nt: TGTGCCAGCTCAACAGGGAGGAGTGAAAAACTGTTTTTT
cdr3_aa: CASSTGRSEKLFF

clone_size: few
v_call: TRBV7-9
j_call: TRBJ1-2
d_call: TRBD1
cdr3_nt: TGTGCCAGCAGCACTACACCCGGGACAGCGGACTACACCTTC
cdr3_aa: CASSTTPGTADYTF

clone_size: -
v_call: TRBV29-1
j_call: TRBJ2-5
d_call: TRBD2
cdr3_nt: TGCAGCGTTGGGACACTAGCGGGGGCCCCAGGGACCCAGTACTTC
cdr3_aa: CSVGTLAGAPGTQYF

clone_size: few
v_call: TRBV20-1
j_call: TRBJ2-7
d_call: -
cdr3_nt: TGCAGTGCTAGAGATCGCCGAGGCCAGAGGTACGAGCAGTACTTC
cdr3_aa: CSARDRRGQRYEQYF

clone_size: -
v_call: TRBV5-1
j_call: TRBJ2-5
d_call: TRBD1
cdr3_nt: TGCGCCAGCAGCTTGGAGGGGCCCGACAGGGAAAAGACCCAGTACTTC
cdr3_aa: CASSLEGPDREKTQYF

clone_size: -
v_call: TRBV12-3/TRBV12-4
j_call: TRBJ2-3
d_call: TRBD1
cdr3_nt: TGTGCCAGCAGTCTACGGACAGGGCGGCGGACAGATACGCAGTATTTT
cdr3_aa: CASSLRTGRRTDTQYF

clone_size: few
v_call: TRBV27
j_call: TRBJ2-1
d_call: TRBD1
cdr3_nt: TGTGCCAGCAGTAACCCGCTGGGACAGGGGTTCGATTTGTACAATGAGCAGTTCTTC
cdr3_aa: CASSNPLGQGFDLYNEQFF

clone_size: few
v_call: TRBV9
j_call: TRBJ2-1
d_call: -
cdr3_nt: TGTGCCAGCAGCGCCCTGGCGGGGGCTCGGTGGCAGTTCTTC
cdr3_aa: CASSALAGARWQFF

clone_size: few
v_call: TRBV6-1
j_call: TRBJ2-4
d_call: -
cdr3_nt: TGTGTCAGCACCCTACAGGAGGTCACGATTCCCGGCAAAAACATTCAGTACTTC
cdr3_aa: CVSTLQEVTIPGKNIQYF

clone_size: -
v_call: TRBV4-2
j_call: TRBJ2-1
d_call: -
cdr3_nt: TGTGCCAGCAGCCAAGCGCCTAGCCCTGACAATGAGCAGTTCTTC
cdr3_aa: CASSQAPSPDNEQFF

clone_size: few
v_call: TRBV4-3
j_call: TRBJ2-1
d_call: -
cdr3_nt: TGCGCCAGCAGCCAAGGACGCCAGGGGTTCTACAATGAGCAGTTCTTC
cdr3_aa: CASSQGRQGFYNEQFF

clone_size: -
v_call: TRBV3-1
j_call: TRBJ1-5
d_call: -
cdr3_nt: TGTGCCAGCAGCCAAGGGGTCCCGGGCCTTAGAAGCAATCAGCCCCAGCATTTT
cdr3_aa: CASSQGVPGLRSNQPQHF

clone_size: -
v_call: TRBV28
j_call: TRBJ1-2
d_call: TRBD1
cdr3_nt: TGTGCCAGCAGGGGGCCAGGGGGGATCTATGGCTACACCTTC
cdr3_aa: CASRGPGGIYGYTF

clone_size: few
v_call: TRBV29-1
j_call: TRBJ1-4
d_call: -
cdr3_nt: TGCAGCGTTGAAGCCTGGGAGCTGGGACGTGAAAAACTGTTTTTT
cdr3_aa: CSVEAWELGREKLFF

clone_size: -
v_call: TRBV7-8
j_call: TRBJ2-3
d_call: -
cdr3_nt: TGTGCCAGCATTTCGACGTGGCTGGAAACAGATACGCAGTATTTT
cdr3_aa: CASISTWLETDTQYF

clone_size: -
v_call: TRBV12-3/TRBV12-4
j_call: TRBJ2-1
d_call: TRBD2
cdr3_nt: TGTGCCAGCAGTTTCGAGCGGGGGGTTTGGGATGAGCAGTTCTTC
cdr3_aa: CASSFERGVWDEQFF

clone_size: few
v_call: TRBV20-1
j_call: TRBJ2-5
d_call: TRBD2
cdr3_nt: TGCAGTGCTAGAAGGCGGGGGGGTCTCCAAGAGACCCAGTACTTC
cdr3_aa: CSARRRGGLQETQYF

clone_size: -
v_call: TRBV6-6
j_call: TRBJ2-7
d_call: -
cdr3_nt: TGTGCCAGCAGTTACTCGAAAGGGTTTTACCACTACGAGCAGTACTTC
cdr3_aa: CASSYSKGFYHYEQYF

clone_size: -
v_call: TRBV5-1
j_call: TRBJ2-3
d_call: -
cdr3_nt: TGCGCCAGCAGCTTGGGAAATAGCTTTACGCAGTATTTT
cdr3_aa: CASSLGNSFTQYF

clone_size: -
v_call: TRBV5-1
j_call: TRBJ1-4
d_call: TRBD1
cdr3_nt: TGCGCCAGCAGCTCGACAGGGGTGAATGAAAAACTGTTTTTT
cdr3_aa: CASSSTGVNEKLFF

clone_size: -
v_call: TRBV5-1
j_call: TRBJ1-1
d_call: -
cdr3_nt: TGCGCCAGCAGCCCGGGGGACGGTTTGAACACTGAAGCTTTCTTT
cdr3_aa: CASSPGDGLNTEAFF

clone_size: many
v_call: TRBV15
j_call: TRBJ2-7
d_call: TRBD1
cdr3_nt: TGTGCCACCAGCCGGGACAGGGACTACGAGCAGTACTTC
cdr3_aa: CATSRDRDYEQYF

clone_size: few
v_call: TRBV12-3/TRBV12-4
j_call: TRBJ2-1
d_call: -
cdr3_nt: TGTGCCAGCAGTCAACCTCCCCGTGAGGGCAATGAGCAGTTCTTC
cdr3_aa: CASSQPPREGNEQFF

clone_size: -
v_call: TRBV5-1
j_call: TRBJ2-7
d_call: -
cdr3_nt: TGCGCCAGCAGCTTACGCCTTACTTCCTACGAGCAGTACTTC
cdr3_aa: CASSLRLTSYEQYF

clone_size: -
v_call: TRBV29-1
j_call: TRBJ2-3
d_call: TRBD2
cdr3_nt: TGCAGCGGATCCGGGACTAGCGGGGGTAGCACAGATACGCAGTATTTT
cdr3_aa: CSGSGTSGGSTDTQYF

clone_size: -
v_call: TRBV7-2
j_call: TRBJ2-3
d_call: -
cdr3_nt: TGTGCCAGCAGCCCAGCAGGACTATACACAAATACGCAGTATTTT
cdr3_aa: CASSPAGLYTNTQYF

clone_size: few
v_call: TRBV12-3/TRBV12-4
j_call: TRBJ2-6
d_call: TRBD2
cdr3_nt: TGTGCCAGCAGGCGGGGGGGGGCCAACGTCCTGACTTTC
cdr3_aa: CASRRGGANVLTF

clone_size: few
v_call: TRBV6-6
j_call: TRBJ2-7
d_call: TRBD2
cdr3_nt: TGTGCCAGCAGCTGGACTAGCGGACCCTACGAGCAGTACTTC
cdr3_aa: CASSWTSGPYEQYF

clone_size: once
v_call: TRBV20-1
j_call: TRBJ2-1
d_call: TRBD1
cdr3_nt: TGCAGTGCTAGGGGGGACAGGGGGTTCAATGAGCAGTTCTTC
cdr3_aa: CSARGDRGFNEQFF

clone_size: few
v_call: TRBV9
j_call: TRBJ2-3
d_call: -
cdr3_nt: TGTGCCAGCAGCGCGCGACAGACCTACACAGATACGCAGTATTTT
cdr3_aa: CASSARQTYTDTQYF

clone_size: -
v_call: TRBV7-2
j_call: TRBJ1-2
d_call: -
cdr3_nt: TGTGCCAGCACCCCGACAGGATATGGCTACACCTTC
cdr3_aa: CASTPTGYGYTF

clone_size: -
v_call: TRBV7-3
j_call: TRBJ2-3
d_call: TRBD2
cdr3_nt: TGTGCCAGCAGCCCCATATCTAGCGGGTTGGATACGCAGTATTTT
cdr3_aa: CASSPISSGLDTQYF

clone_size: few
v_call: TRBV29-1
j_call: TRBJ1-1
d_call: TRBD1
cdr3_nt: TGCAGCGCTACCCCAGGGGGGAACACTGAAGCTTTCTTT
cdr3_aa: CSATPGGNTEAFF

clone_size: few
v_call: TRBV7-2
j_call: TRBJ1-2
d_call: TRBD1
cdr3_nt: TGTGCCAGCAGCTTTACAGGGGGCGGGCGGTCTAACTATGGCTACACCTTC
cdr3_aa: CASSFTGGGRSNYGYTF

clone_size: few
v_call: TRBV30
j_call: TRBJ1-2
d_call: -
cdr3_nt: TGTGCCTGGAGCCGACCCACTCCCTATGGCTACACCTTC
cdr3_aa: CAWSRPTPYGYTF